This TCR beta chain was documented in a study of T cells after posttransplantation cyclophosphamide. Findings and caveats of the study: TRB clonality was highly associated with recipient CMV seropositivity and reactivation. Later blood repertoires were often dominated by clones from the donor CD8+ memory compartment.

About this clone itself: Its antigen remains unidentified.

V lost 4 bases and J lost 2, with 14 bases in between. This CDR3 contains 15 residues. CDR1 and CDR2 (germline): SGDLS, YYNGEE. The data were produced by immunoSEQ multiplex PCR, yet TCRdb's version contains in-frame clones alone and is incomplete. The data contain roughly 5,000 clones, around 93% of them singletons. V usage is TRBV9 and J usage is TRBJ2-3, with a weak D call TRBD2 (6 bases). The receptor was isolated from a woman aged 55-75 years in good health, CMV-negative, and a related stem cell transplant donor. Sequencing was done on a sample of CD4+ T cells sorted from bone marrow. CDR3 in amino acids: CASSNGLHPTDTQYF. DNA of the CDR3: TGTGCCAGCAGCAACGGACTACATCCCACAGATACGCAGTATTTT.